The source of this T cell receptor beta chain is a study of early T cells in non-severe SARS-CoV-2 infection. This clonotype was recorded a few times. Each CDR3 protein gets one entry after TCRdb re-called the 5' RACE reads with MiXCR. The table has under 70,000 distinct CDR3 sequences, around 6% seen once. Between the trimmed V and J ends, which lost 2 bases and 0 bases, there was a span of 10 bases. CDR3 size: 15 residues. Germline loops: CDR1 LGHNA, CDR2 YSLEER. This receptor was obtained from an adult who was a healthcare worker with PCR-confirmed SARS-CoV-2 infection or an uninfected control (not recorded which). Sequenced input: whole blood. This chain links TRBV4-3 with TRBJ1-1; D unclear. The CDR3 DNA reads TGCGCCAGCAGCCAATCGAAGACCTTGAACACTGAAGCTTTCTTT. It translates to CASSQSKTLNTEAFF.